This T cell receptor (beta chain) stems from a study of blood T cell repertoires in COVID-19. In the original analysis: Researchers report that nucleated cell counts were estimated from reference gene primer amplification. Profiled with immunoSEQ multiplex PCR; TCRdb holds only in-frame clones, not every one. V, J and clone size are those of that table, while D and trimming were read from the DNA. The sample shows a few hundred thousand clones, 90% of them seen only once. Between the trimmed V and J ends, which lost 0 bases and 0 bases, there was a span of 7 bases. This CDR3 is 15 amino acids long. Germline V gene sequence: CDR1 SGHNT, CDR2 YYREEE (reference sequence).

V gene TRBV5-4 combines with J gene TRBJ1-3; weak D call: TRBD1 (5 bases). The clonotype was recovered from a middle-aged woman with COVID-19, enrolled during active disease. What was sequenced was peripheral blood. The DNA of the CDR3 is TGTGCCAGCAGCTTGGCGGGGGACTCTGGAAACACCATATATTTT. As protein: CASSLAGDSGNTIYF.